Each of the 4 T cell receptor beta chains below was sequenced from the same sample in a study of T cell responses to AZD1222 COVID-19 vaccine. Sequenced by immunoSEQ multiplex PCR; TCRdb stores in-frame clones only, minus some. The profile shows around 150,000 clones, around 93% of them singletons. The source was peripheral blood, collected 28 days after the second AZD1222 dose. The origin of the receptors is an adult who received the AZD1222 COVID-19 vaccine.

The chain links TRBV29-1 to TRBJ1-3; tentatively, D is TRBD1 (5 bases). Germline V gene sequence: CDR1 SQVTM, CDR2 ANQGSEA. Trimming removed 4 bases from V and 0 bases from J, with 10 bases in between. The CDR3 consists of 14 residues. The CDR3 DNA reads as TGCAGCGTTGGAGGGGCGACCTCTGGAAACACCATATATTTT. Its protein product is CSVGGATSGNTIYF.

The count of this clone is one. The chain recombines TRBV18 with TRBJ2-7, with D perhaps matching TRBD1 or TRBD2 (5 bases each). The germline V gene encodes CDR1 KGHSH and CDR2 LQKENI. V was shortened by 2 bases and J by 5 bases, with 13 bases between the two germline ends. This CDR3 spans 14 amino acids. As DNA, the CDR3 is TGTGCCAGCTCACCAGAGGGGCGGTGGGACGAGCAGTACTTC. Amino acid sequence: CASSPEGRWDEQYF.

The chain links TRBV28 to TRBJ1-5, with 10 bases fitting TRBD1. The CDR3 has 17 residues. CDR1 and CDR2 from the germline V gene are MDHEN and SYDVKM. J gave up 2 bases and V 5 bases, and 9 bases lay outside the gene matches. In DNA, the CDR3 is TGTGCCAGCAGTATGCCGACAGGGGGCGTCGGCAATCAGCCCCAGCATTTT. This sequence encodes CASSMPTGGVGNQPQHF.

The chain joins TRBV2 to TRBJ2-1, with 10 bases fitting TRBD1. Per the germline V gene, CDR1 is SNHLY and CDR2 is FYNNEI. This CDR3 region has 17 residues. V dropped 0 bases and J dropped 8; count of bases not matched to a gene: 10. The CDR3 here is CASSEADRGSIKHEQFF. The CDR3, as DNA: TGTGCCAGCAGTGAAGCGGACAGGGGGAGTATAAAGCATGAGCAGTTCTTC.